Each of the 13 T cell receptor beta chains below was sequenced from the same sample in a study of T cell responses to AZD1222 COVID-19 vaccine. Profiled with immunoSEQ multiplex PCR; TCRdb holds only in-frame clones, not every one. The sample lists about 99,000 clones; 87% were seen once. The source was peripheral blood, collected on day 0 of AZD1222 vaccination. These receptor sequences come from an adult in good health.

This chain uses TRBV12-3 or TRBV12-4 with TRBJ1-1; D gene unclear. Trimming left V 4 bases short and J 3 bases short, with 9 bases between. CDR3 length: 13 amino acids. CDR3 sequence: CASSSEHDTEAFF. The CDR3 DNA is TGTGCCAGCAGTTCGGAGCACGACACTGAAGCTTTCTTT.

The rearrangement uses TRBV24-1 and TRBJ2-3; 7 bases line up with TRBD1. Germline-derived CDR1 and CDR2 are KGHDR and SFDVKD. The CDR3 has 16 residues. The trim removed 4 bases at V and 1 base at J, leaving 7 bases unmatched. The CDR3 region has the DNA TGTGCCACCAGTGAGGGCAGGGGGTTTGGCACAGATACGCAGTATTTT. It encodes CATSEGRGFGTDTQYF.

The gene calls are TRBV6-4 and TRBJ2-2; D gene uncertain. The CDR3 contains 15 residues. V was pared by 2 bases and J by 0 bases, with 7 bases between. From germline, CDR1 is MRHNA and CDR2 SNTAGT. In DNA form, the CDR3 reads TGTGCCAGCAGTGACAGGGCGGCGAACACCGGGGAGCTGTTTTTT. As protein: CASSDRAANTGELFF.

The V gene is TRBV7-2, the J gene TRBJ2-7, with D possibly matching TRBD2 (7 bases). V lost 3 bases and J lost 0, with 12 bases in between. The CDR3 spans 15 residues. Germline V gene lookup returns CDR1 SGHTA and CDR2 FQGNSA. The CDR3 reads CASSFWGGASYEQYF. The CDR3 region has the DNA TGTGCCAGCAGCTTTTGGGGGGGGGCCTCCTACGAGCAGTACTTC.

The CDR3 nucleotides are TGTGCCAGCAGCTTTAACGAAAAACTGTTTTTT. Its translation: CASSFNEKLFF. The J gene is TRBJ1-4, the V gene TRBV7-2; D remains ambiguous. Germline V CDR1 and CDR2: SGHTA, FQGNSA. The V end was cut by 3 bases, the J end by 8 bases, with 4 bases between. The CDR3 has 11 amino acids.

The genes are TRBV19 and TRBJ1-6, with TRBD1 identical over 10 bases. Per germline, CDR1 LNHDA and CDR2 SQIVND (reference sequence). The J segment lost 10 bases and the V segment lost 6 bases, leaving 3 bases of the junction unmatched. The CDR3 runs 13 residues. The CDR3 protein is CASSRDRGSPLHF. In nucleotides, the CDR3 is TGTGCCAGTAGCCGGGACAGGGGCTCACCCCTCCACTTT.

A few counts support this clone. The chain employs TRBV2 and TRBJ2-2; D unclear. CDR1 is SNHLY, CDR2 FYNNEI, per germline. This CDR3 has 12 amino acids. The V end was cut by 6 bases, the J end by 6 bases, with 8 bases between. The CDR3 loop is CASRGMAGELFF. CDR3 bases: TGTGCCAGCAGGGGGATGGCCGGGGAGCTGTTTTTT.

In this sample, this clone turned up once. The chain uses TRBV19 and TRBJ2-3; D not resolved. Germline CDR1 is LNHDA and CDR2 is SQIVND (reference sequence). Trimming took off 3 bases at V and 2 bases at J, with 12 bases between the two ends. The CDR3 runs 15 residues. The CDR3 is CASSISGSNTDTQYF. The CDR3 DNA reads TGTGCCAGTAGTATTTCGGGTTCCAACACAGATACGCAGTATTTT.

V and J are TRBV27 and TRBJ1-5, with a tentative D call TRBD1 (5 bases). V lost 4 bases and J lost 5, with 9 bases in between. The CDR3 is 13 amino acids. CDR1 MNHEY and CDR2 SMNVEV come from the germline V gene (reference sequence). The CDR3 spells CASSSGAHQPQHF. The CDR3 DNA reads TGTGCCAGCAGTTCTGGGGCCCATCAGCCCCAGCATTTT.

V is TRBV19 and J is TRBJ1-2, with 7 bases lining up with TRBD1. This CDR3 region has 13 residues. Germline V lookup: CDR1 LNHDA, CDR2 SQIVND (reference sequence). The V segment lost 6 bases and the J segment 0 bases; nucleotides outside the gene matches: 1. The CDR3 here is CASSDRANYGYTF. CDR3 in DNA: TGTGCCAGTAGCGACAGGGCTAACTATGGCTACACCTTC.

The rearrangement joins TRBV5-5 to TRBJ1-1, with 7 bases aligning to TRBD1. Germline lookup yields CDR1 SGHKS and CDR2 YYEKEE (reference sequence). Unmatched junction bases numbered 6, after V lost 4 bases and J lost 0 bases. The CDR3 runs to 15 residues. The CDR3 nucleotides read TGTGCCAGCAGCAAGACAGGGACCATGAACACTGAAGCTTTCTTT. This translates into CASSKTGTMNTEAFF.

The rearrangement links TRBV19 to TRBJ2-1; D assignment may be TRBD1 or TRBD2 (6 bases each). This CDR3 contains 16 residues. Trimming took off 1 base at V and 10 bases at J, with 20 bases between the two ends. CDR1 is LNHDA and CDR2 is SQIVND in the germline V gene (reference sequence). DNA of the CDR3: TGTGCCAGTAGTATAGGGAACCTCGGGGGCTTCAACGAGCAGTTCTTC. Translating it yields CASSIGNLGGFNEQFF. The entire variable domain, with the rest obtained from reference TRBV19 and TRBJ2-1, is as follows: DGGITQSPKYLFRKEGQNVTLSCEQNLNHDAMYWYRQDPGQGLRLIYYSQIVNDFQKGDIAEGYSVSREKKESFPLTVTSAQKNPTAFYLCASSIGNLGGFNEQFFGPGTRLTVL.

The genes are TRBV7-2 and TRBJ2-7; no firm D call. This CDR3 region has 16 residues. The germline V gene has CDR1 SGHTA and CDR2 FQGNSA. Trimming left V 1 base short and J 3 bases short, with 16 bases between. CDR3 DNA: TGTGCCAGCAGCTTAGGGGGTGTGTCGGGCAACTACGAGCAGTACGTC. Amino acids: CASSLGGVSGNYEQYV.